The sequence of this T cell receptor (beta chain) was determined in a study of OX40 agonist ivuxolimab in advanced cancers. Produced via immunoSEQ multiplex PCR; TCRdb's table is partial and in-frame only. The sample has about 89,000 clones, roughly 90% seen once; the top ten hold around 0.29%. CDR1 and CDR2 (germline): SGHTA, FQGNSA. Deletions cut 4 bases from V and 4 bases from J, with 21 bases between. CDR3 length: 17 amino acids. The sequence was collected from an adult with an advanced solid tumor such as melanoma, head and neck, liver or kidney cancer. This rearrangement joins TRBV7-2 to TRBJ2-3, with unresolved D. The specimen comprised CD4+ or CD8+ T cells sorted from blood, sampled in a trial of the OX40 agonist ivuxolimab. As DNA, the CDR3 is TGTGCCAGCAGCTCATTACCTCACCGCTCACCCCCAGATACGCAGTATTTT. Its translation: CASSSLPHRSPPDTQYF.